This T cell receptor beta chain was sequenced for a study of OX40 agonist ivuxolimab in advanced cancers. Study-level information: Patients in the trial were receiving intravenous ivuxolimab every 2 weeks, at doses of 0.01 to 10 mg/kg. Participants, 70% to 90% male, averaged around 64 years of age, ranging from about 23 to 85.

J lost 7 bases, V lost 3 bases, and 11 bases had no gene match. CDR1 is SGDLS, CDR2 YYNGEE, per germline. The CDR3 is made up of 17 amino acids. Overall study results and limits: With doses of 0.1 to 3.0 mg/kg, CD4+ and CD8+ blood T cells had undergone clonal expansion by week 6. Part of the nonresponder group also had normalized T-cell clonal expansion that was low.

The method was immunoSEQ multiplex PCR; TCRdb's version includes in-frame clones alone and lacks a portion of them. The profile shows about 42,000 clones, around nine tenths of them singletons. About this clone: As yet, its antigen is unknown.

The source is an adult with an advanced solid tumor such as melanoma, head and neck, liver or kidney cancer. The sample in question was CD4+ or CD8+ T cells sorted from blood, obtained in a trial of the OX40 agonist ivuxolimab. The V call is TRBV9, the J call TRBJ2-1, with 12 bases aligning to TRBD1. The CDR3 DNA is TGTGCCAGCAGCGCTACCCCGGGACAGGGGGCGCGGAATGAGCAGTTCTTC. This gives the protein CASSATPGQGARNEQFF.